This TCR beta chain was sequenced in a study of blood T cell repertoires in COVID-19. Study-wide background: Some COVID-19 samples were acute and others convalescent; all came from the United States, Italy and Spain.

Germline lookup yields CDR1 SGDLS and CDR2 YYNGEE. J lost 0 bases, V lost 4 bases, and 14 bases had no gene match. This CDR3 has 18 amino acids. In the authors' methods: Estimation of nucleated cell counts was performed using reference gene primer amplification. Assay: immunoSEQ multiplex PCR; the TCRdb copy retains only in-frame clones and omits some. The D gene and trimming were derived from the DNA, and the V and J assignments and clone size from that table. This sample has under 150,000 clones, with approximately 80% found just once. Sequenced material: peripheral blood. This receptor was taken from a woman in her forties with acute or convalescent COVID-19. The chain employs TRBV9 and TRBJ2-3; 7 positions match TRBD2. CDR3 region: CASSILPSGASSTDTQYF. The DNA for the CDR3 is TGTGCCAGCAGCATACTACCTAGCGGCGCCTCTAGCACAGATACGCAGTATTTT.